This T cell receptor (beta chain) was sequenced during a study of shared clonotypes between healthy human individuals. Whole-study findings and limits: Represented diversity, genetic and exposure-history alike, was limited by few donors.

Each subset's genomic DNA was split evenly across several immunoSEQ plates. The method was immunoSEQ multiplex PCR; TCRdb's version includes in-frame clones alone and lacks a portion of them. The table has about 460,000 clones, roughly three quarters seen once. About this clone: The antigen is not known.

The donor population consisted of healthy HIV-negative adults with no recent acute infections or vaccinations. This CDR3 region has 13 residues. Looked up from germline, CDR1 is MNHEY and CDR2 is SMNVEV (reference sequence). The V gene is TRBV27, the J gene TRBJ2-5, with a tentative D call TRBD2 (6 bases). The J call may not be correct, given that the DNA end is closer to TRBJ2-7. This TCR was sampled from a middle-aged woman in good health. Some clones in this sample may be carry-over from other donors' samples. The sample comprised PBMCs. CDR3 protein: CASQLSGSYEQYF. The CDR3 DNA reads TGTGCCAGCCAACTTAGCGGATCCTACGAGCAGTACTTC.